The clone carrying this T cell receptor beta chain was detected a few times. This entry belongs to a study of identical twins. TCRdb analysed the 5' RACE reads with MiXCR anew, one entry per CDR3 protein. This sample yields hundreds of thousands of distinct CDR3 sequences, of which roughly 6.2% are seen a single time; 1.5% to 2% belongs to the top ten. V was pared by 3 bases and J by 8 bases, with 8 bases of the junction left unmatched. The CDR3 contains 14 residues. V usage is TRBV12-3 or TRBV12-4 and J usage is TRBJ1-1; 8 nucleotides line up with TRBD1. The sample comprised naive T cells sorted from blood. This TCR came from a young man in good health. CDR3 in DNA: TGTGCCAGCAGTTTCGGCAGGGGGCCGACCGAAGCTTTCTTT. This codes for CASSFGRGPTEAFF.